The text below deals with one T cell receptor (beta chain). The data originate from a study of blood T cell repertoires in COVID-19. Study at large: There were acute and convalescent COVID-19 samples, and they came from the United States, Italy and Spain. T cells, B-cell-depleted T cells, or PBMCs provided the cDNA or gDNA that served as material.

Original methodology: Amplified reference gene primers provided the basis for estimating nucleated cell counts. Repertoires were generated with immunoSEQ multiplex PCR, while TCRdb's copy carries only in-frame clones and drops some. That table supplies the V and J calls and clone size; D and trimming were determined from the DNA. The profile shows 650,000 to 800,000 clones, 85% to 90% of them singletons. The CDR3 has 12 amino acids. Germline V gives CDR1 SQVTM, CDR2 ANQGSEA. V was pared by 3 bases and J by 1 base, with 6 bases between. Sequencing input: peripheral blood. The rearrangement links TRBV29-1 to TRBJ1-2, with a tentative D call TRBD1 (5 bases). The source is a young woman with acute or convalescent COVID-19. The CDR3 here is CSVEQGNYGYTF. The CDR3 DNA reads TGCAGCGTTGAGCAGGGTAACTATGGCTACACCTTC.